This T cell receptor (beta chain) was recovered during a study of cytomegalovirus exposure and HLA in healthy donors (dated by TCRdb to 2015 to 2018). Regarding the complete study: An earlier analysis of some 500 of the donors reported approximately 270 Gb of sequence data and 100 million to 130 million unique TCR beta sequences from 190 million or so T cells. About 280 gigabases of sequencing data and roughly 81 million unique TCR sequences made up an early release that covered under 750 HLA-typed donors. Of the roughly 400 genotyped donors, 80% to 90% were placed in the genetic ancestry cluster associated with self-reported Caucasian donors. The study was designed to test whether signatures of past pathogen exposure could be identified by cataloging public T cell receptors. The T cell repertoires of under 700 subjects were profiled by immunosequencing and related to cytomegalovirus serostatus. Besides the first cohort of around 670 subjects, a separate validation cohort made up of 120 different subjects was used. To predict cytomegalovirus infection status, the study combined high-throughput TCR immunosequencing, statistical association of individual TCRs with disease status, and machine learning. To study patterns of TCR occurrence, a later analysis re-analyzed previously published TCR beta repertoires from 700 or so donors and added high-resolution HLA genotyping. Rather than drawing on any new phenotypic data, the later analysis identified candidate immune exposures from TCR beta sequences and the way those sequences occurred across donors. To decide whether each TCR beta V gene segment behaved as functional or pseudogenic, an earlier analysis of fewer than 750 of the donors relied on high-throughput TCR beta sequencing. Donor age, sex, ethnicity and CMV serostatus were compiled together with the repertoire data. A later genetic analysis took genome-wide SNP genotypes for about 65% of the 666 donors and used that subset as a discovery cohort. Every repertoire in the discovery cohort had been generated on one and the same sequencing platform. HLA typing included class I and class II loci at four-digit resolution. The number of donors typed differed by locus, with roughly 620-630 for A, B, C, DRB1 and DQB1, 522 for DQA1, over 600 for DPA1, and 400 to 490 for DPB1. Because of strong linkage in the cohort, five DR-DQ haplotypes were treated as single units for association and clustering. On average, roughly 250,000 unique TCR beta nucleotide sequences were sequenced per donor among about 400 genotyped donors of the cohort, with 15% to 20% of those sequences being non-productive. Overall study results and their limits: A later genetic analysis associated a missense DCLRE1C variant with V-gene and J-gene trimming of TCR beta chains, and an independent cohort replicated the association. A later analysis reported that several top co-occurrence clusters appeared linked to parvovirus B19, influenza, CMV and Epstein-Barr virus. Because HLA typing was unavailable for some donors at each locus, only the typed subset was used in association tests. A further reported finding was that TCR beta sequences accurately predicted the HLA-A and HLA-B alleles for most subjects in the first cohort. Sequencing depth was assumed to be roughly uniform across donors in the presence/absence analyses, though that assumption may not hold. The classifier was reported to diagnose cytomegalovirus status with high specificity and sensitivity in both the original and validation cohorts. In vitro tests confirmed that a few of the cytomegalovirus-associated TCR beta chains recognize cytomegalovirus antigens. Most TCR sequences were observed very rarely across donors, whereas some public TCRs were present in many individuals. In a later analysis, HLA-associated TCR beta chains showed more clonal expansion and lower generation probabilities than non-associated chains that were equally common. At a false discovery rate of 0.05, a later analysis linked about 16,000 TCR beta sequences to specific HLA alleles. When HLA alleles, especially DR and DQ, strongly co-occurred, TCR associations were difficult to assign to individual alleles. In this cohort, only TCR beta chains were sequenced, and detectable features were limited by the absence of alpha or paired-chain data. The study listed approximately 150 TCR beta chains as associated with cytomegalovirus. The 87-base-pair reads could not distinguish some IMGT-functional V segments, including TRBV6-2 and TRBV6-3, so those segments were excluded. Roughly 17 rarely observed V segments, including chromosome 9 orphons, were excluded from the earlier analysis of a few hundred of the donors because counts were too low. A cluster of highly shared sequence variants was judged likely to represent a technical artifact of the sequencing pipeline. The only immune exposure information available for the cohort was CMV serostatus. Correlated functional status among segregating V segments might be attributable to linkage disequilibrium, but an unknown experimental factor could not be ruled out. An earlier analysis of approximately 540 of the donors showed that most TCR beta V segments appeared in productive rearrangements either about 87% or about 30% of the time, which broadly matched IMGT annotations. A later genetic analysis reported fewer N-insertions in productive TCRs among donors in an Asian-associated ancestry cluster than the roughly 650-donor mean. According to a later analysis, most CMV-associated TCR beta chains appeared to be HLA-restricted, and the HLA associations seemed to be driven largely by CMV exposure. In a later analysis, TCR association rates were found to vary across HLA loci, with the most associated TCRs seen for DRB1 alleles and the fewest for HLA-C alleles. The authors suggested that the approach could potentially be extended to other disease states and immunological phenotypes.

Comments on this clone: Which antigen it targets is not known. No per-base quality is available; no much larger clone lies one base away.

The cohort comprised around 690 healthy bone marrow donors. At the time of sampling, every cohort member was nominally healthy, though immune exposures that went unrecorded were likely present. The donor was CMV seronegative and was included in the group of a few hundred seronegative cohort members. A peripheral blood sample was provided by each donor, and peripheral blood mononuclear cells were used for TCR beta sequencing. The Qiagen DNeasy Blood Extraction Kit was used to extract genomic DNA from the blood cell samples. Library preparation employed the immunoSEQ multiplex PCR assay. The multiplex PCR relied on a mix of 60 forward primers for TCR Vbeta segments and 13 reverse primers for TCR Jbeta segments. Amplification of the CDR3 region of rearranged TCR beta genes was performed with a multiplex PCR assay on genomic DNA. The amplified TCR beta libraries were sequenced on the Illumina HiSeq System as 87-base-pair reads. Per the authors' processing: Across the 670 or so repertoires, a later analysis counted approximately 83 million unique TCR beta chains, approximately 12 million of which were shared by at least two donors. Raw reads were error-corrected and collapsed into unique sequences by a nearest-neighbor algorithm in which closely related sequences were merged to remove PCR and sequencing errors. CDR3 sequences were aligned to IMGT reference sequences to assign V, D and J gene segments. For a sequence to be retained, a match of at least six nucleotides to both a V gene segment and a J gene segment was required. A rearrangement counted as productive if the CDR3 had no stop codons and remained in frame with V and J, and every other rearrangement counted as non-productive. CDR3 was defined according to IMGT convention as the region running from the second conserved V-encoded cysteine to the conserved J-encoded phenylalanine. In an earlier analysis of just under 600 of the donors, sequences lacking an unambiguous match to a single V gene segment were excluded. In an earlier analysis of 587 of the donors, a V segment was called functional when productive rearrangements were above 56.7%, and segregating when the standard deviation between donors exceeded 5%. To diagnose cytomegalovirus status from the catalog of TCR beta chain sequences, a statistical classification framework was built. In a later analysis, V and J genes were assigned by comparing TCR nucleotide sequences against IMGT/GENE-DB human TR gene sequences. A later analysis assigned CDR3 sequences and most-parsimonious VDJ recombination scenarios with the TCRdist pipeline. In a later analysis, each TCR beta chain was defined by its CDR3 amino acid sequence together with its V-gene family, and reads without a unique V-gene family were excluded. To address suspected cross-contamination and a sequencing artifact, a later analysis removed 450 to 700 highly shared, low-generation-probability nucleotide sequences. In a later analysis, a clonal expansion index for each public chain was calculated from normalized within-repertoire ranks of inferred template counts. Generation probabilities in a later analysis came from a VDJ recombination model fitted to out-of-frame rearrangements, and those results were checked against IGoR. In a later analysis, TCR-TCR, TCR-HLA and TCR-CMV co-occurrence was scored with hypergeometric tests, and a repertoire-size bias correction was applied to TCR pairs. False discovery rates were estimated in a later analysis by permuting HLA or CMV assignments 20 times. A later analysis grouped co-occurring TCRs with DBSCAN, adding TCRdist sequence similarity when clustering within HLA-allele-positive subsets. Repertoires with fewer than 30,000 or more than 120,000 public chains, plus five repertoires with anomalous nucleotide sharing, were excluded from co-occurrence clustering. TCRdb provides this immuneACCESS table in a form limited to in-frame rearrangements. Some clones are lacking; in checked studies, under half of them reflect an unresolved V gene, and why the rest are absent is not known. From that table come the V and J calls and clone size; the DNA was used to work out D and trimming. The sample table records roughly 160,000 clones; approximately 80% of these occur just once. The ten largest make up 1.2% of the sample.

V was cut back by 7 bases and J by 8 bases, leaving a gap of 12 bases between them. The germline V gene (reference sequence) supplies CDR1 DFQATT and CDR2 SNEGSKA. Measured from the cysteine to the phenylalanine, the CDR3 is 11 residues long. The only DNA kept is the CDR3, 33 bases in frame from the first base. The sequence was obtained from a boy between 2 and 10 years old in good health and CMV-seronegative. Rearrangement joined TRBV20-1 to TRBJ2-4; TRBD2 is a weak D gene call, 5 bases matching. Sequences were obtained from PBMCs. The nucleotides are TGCAGTGTGAGGGTTGAGGACATTCAGTACTTC. Its protein product is CSVRVEDIQYF.